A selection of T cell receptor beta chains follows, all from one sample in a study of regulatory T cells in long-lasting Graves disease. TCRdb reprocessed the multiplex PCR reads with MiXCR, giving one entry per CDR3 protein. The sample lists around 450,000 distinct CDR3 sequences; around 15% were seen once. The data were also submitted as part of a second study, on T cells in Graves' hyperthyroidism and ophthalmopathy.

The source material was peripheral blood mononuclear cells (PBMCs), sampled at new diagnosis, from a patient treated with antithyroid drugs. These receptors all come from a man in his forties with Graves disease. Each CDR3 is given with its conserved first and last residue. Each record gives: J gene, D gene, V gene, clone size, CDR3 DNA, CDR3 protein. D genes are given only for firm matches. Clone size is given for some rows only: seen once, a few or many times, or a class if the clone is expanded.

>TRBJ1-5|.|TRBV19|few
TGTGCCAGTAGTATATGGGGAAGGGATGGACAGCCCCAGCATTTT
CASSIWGRDGQPQHF
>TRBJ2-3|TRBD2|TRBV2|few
TGTGCCAGCAGTGCGACTAGCGGGAGTCGGACAGATACGCAGTATTTT
CASSATSGSRTDTQYF
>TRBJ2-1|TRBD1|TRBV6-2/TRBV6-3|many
TGTGCCAGCAGGGGGACAGGGTCGGATGAGCAGTTCTTC
CASRGTGSDEQFF
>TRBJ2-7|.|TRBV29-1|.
TGCAGCGTTGCGGCACAGGGGCGGGGTGAGCAGTACTTC
CSVAAQGRGEQYF
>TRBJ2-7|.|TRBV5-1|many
TGCGCCAGCAAAGTTGGGCCGGCCTACGAGCAGTACTTC
CASKVGPAYEQYF
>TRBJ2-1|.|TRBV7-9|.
TGTGCCAGCAGCTTAGTGGGGAGACTCGACAATGAGCAGTTCTTC
CASSLVGRLDNEQFF
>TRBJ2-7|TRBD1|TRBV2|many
TGTGCCAGCATCAACCCGAAGGACAGGGGGCTGTACGAGCAGTACTTC
CASINPKDRGLYEQYF
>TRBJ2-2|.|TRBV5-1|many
TGCGCCAGCAGCTTGGAGTTCGGGAGAGTCACCGGGGAGCTGTTTTTT
CASSLEFGRVTGELFF
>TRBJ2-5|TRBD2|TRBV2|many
TGTGCCAGCAGTGGACTAGCGGGGAGCCGCAGAGAGACCCAGTACTTC
CASSGLAGSRRETQYF
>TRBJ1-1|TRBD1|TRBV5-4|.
TGTGCCAGCAGTTCAACAGGGGCCCTCATTAACACTGAAGCTTTCTTT
CASSSTGALINTEAFF
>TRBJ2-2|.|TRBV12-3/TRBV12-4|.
TGTGCCAGCAGTTTCACAGGTCCCACCGGGGAGCTGTTTTTT
CASSFTGPTGELFF
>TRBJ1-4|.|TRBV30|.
TGTGCCTGGAGTACGCTAGGGTCAGGCGAAGGGTTATTTAATGAAAAACTGTTTTTT
CAWSTLGSGEGLFNEKLFF
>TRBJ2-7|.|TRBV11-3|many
TGTGCCAGCAGCCAGAGAGGGTTTGTCGAGCAGTACTTC
CASSQRGFVEQYF
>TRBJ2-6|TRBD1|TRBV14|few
TGTGCCAGCAGCCAAAGGACAGGGAACTCTGGGGCCAACGTCCTGACTTTC
CASSQRTGNSGANVLTF
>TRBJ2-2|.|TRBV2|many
TGTGCCAGTAGGGGGGATACCTGGGGACTGAACACCGGGGAGCTGTTTTTT
CASRGDTWGLNTGELFF
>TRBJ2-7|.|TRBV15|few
TGTGCCACCAGCAGAGCCGGGACCAACTCCTACGAGCAGTACTTC
CATSRAGTNSYEQYF
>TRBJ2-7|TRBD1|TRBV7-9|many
TGTGCCAGCAGCTTCCGACAGGGGGCGAGGGAGCAGTACTTC
CASSFRQGAREQYF
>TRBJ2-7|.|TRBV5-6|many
TGTGCCAGCAGCTTGGATACGGGGAAGAACTACGAGCAGTACTTC
CASSLDTGKNYEQYF
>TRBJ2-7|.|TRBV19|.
TGTGCCAGTAGTATTTCCCAGACGGGCTCCTACGAGCAGTACTTC
CASSISQTGSYEQYF
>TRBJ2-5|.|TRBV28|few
TGTGCCAGCAGTTACTCTAGCTATCCAGAGACCCAGTACTTC
CASSYSSYPETQYF
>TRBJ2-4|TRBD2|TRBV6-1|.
TGTGCCAGCAGTGACCGACTAGCGGGTGAGTTCTTC
CASSDRLAGEFF
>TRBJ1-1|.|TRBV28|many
TGTGCCAGCAGTTTTTCCCGTGAAGCTTTCTTT
CASSFSREAFF
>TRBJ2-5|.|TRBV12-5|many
TGTGCTAGTGGTCCAGGGGCGGGGTCCCTCCAAGAGACCCAGTACTTC
CASGPGAGSLQETQYF
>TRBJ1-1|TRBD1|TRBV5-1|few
TGCGCCAGCAGCTTGGACCTGGGACAGGTGAACACTGAAGCTTTCTTT
CASSLDLGQVNTEAFF
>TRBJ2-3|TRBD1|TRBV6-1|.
TGTGCCAGCACCCCGCCGGGACAGGGGGACACGGATACGCAGTATTTT
CASTPPGQGDTDTQYF
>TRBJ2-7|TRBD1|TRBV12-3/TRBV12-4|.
TGTGCCAGCAGAGCCCGGGGCAGGGGGCCTTACGAGCAGTACTTC
CASRARGRGPYEQYF
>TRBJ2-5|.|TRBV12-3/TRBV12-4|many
TGTGCCAGCAGGAGGGGACCGCAACAAGAGACCCAGTACTTC
CASRRGPQQETQYF
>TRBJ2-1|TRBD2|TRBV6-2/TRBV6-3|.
TGTGCCAGCAGTTACAGCGGGAGGGCCTCCGATGAGCAGTTCTTC
CASSYSGRASDEQFF
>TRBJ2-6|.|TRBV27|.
TGTGCCAGCAGTTTATCCGGGGTTAGTGGGGCCAACGTCCTGACTTTC
CASSLSGVSGANVLTF
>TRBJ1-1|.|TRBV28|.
TGTGCCAGCAGTCCGCTGGGAGCCCTGCGGGTGAACACTGAAGCTTTCTTT
CASSPLGALRVNTEAFF
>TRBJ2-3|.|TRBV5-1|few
TGTGCCAGCAGCTTCTCCCGTAGGTTATTTACAGATACGCAGTATTTT
CASSFSRRLFTDTQYF
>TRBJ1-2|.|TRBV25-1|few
TGTGCCAGCAGTGAATCCGGTTTATATGGCTACACCTTC
CASSESGLYGYTF
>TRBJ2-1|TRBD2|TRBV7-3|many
TGTGCCAGCAGCTTTGGACTAGCGGACAATGAGCAGTTCTTC
CASSFGLADNEQFF
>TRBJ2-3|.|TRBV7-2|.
TGTGCCAGCAGCTTAGCCTCTAAGTATACGCAGTATTTT
CASSLASKYTQYF
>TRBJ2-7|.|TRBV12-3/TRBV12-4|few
TGTGCCAGCAGTTCGTGGCGGGACCACTACGAGCAGTACTTC
CASSSWRDHYEQYF
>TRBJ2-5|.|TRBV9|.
TGTGCCAGCAGCGTAGAGGCGGCAGGGGACCAAGAGACCCAGTACTTC
CASSVEAAGDQETQYF
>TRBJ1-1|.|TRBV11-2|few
TGTGCCAGCAGCGTCAGAACTACAGGGCTTAGGGACACAGCTTTCTTT
CASSVRTTGLRDTAFF
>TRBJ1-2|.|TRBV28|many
TGTGCCAGCAGTTTACCCGAGGGGGTTTATGGCTACACCTTC
CASSLPEGVYGYTF
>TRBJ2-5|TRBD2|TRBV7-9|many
TGTGCCAGCAGCTTCGCGGGAGGCCTGGGGGAGACCCAGTACTTC
CASSFAGGLGETQYF
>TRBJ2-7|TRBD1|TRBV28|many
TGTGCCAGCAGCCTTATTCGACAGGGTCGGGGCCCCCACGAGCAGTACTTC
CASSLIRQGRGPHEQYF
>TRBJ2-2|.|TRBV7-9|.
TGTGCCAGCAGCTTAGCGGCACTAATAAACACCGGGGAGCTGTTTTTT
CASSLAALINTGELFF
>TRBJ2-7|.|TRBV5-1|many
TGCGCCAGCAGCTTGGATGCGACAGTTTCCTACGAGCAGTACTTC
CASSLDATVSYEQYF
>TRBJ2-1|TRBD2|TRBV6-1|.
TGTGCCAGCACCAGATCGCTAGCGGGACACAATGAGCAGTTCTTC
CASTRSLAGHNEQFF
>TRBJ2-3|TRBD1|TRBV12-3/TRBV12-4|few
TGTGCCAGCAGTTTCTTCGGGACAGGTACGCAGTATTTT
CASSFFGTGTQYF
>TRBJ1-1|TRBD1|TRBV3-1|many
TGTGCCAGCAGCCAAGCGGACAGGGGCACTGAAGCTTTCTTT
CASSQADRGTEAFF
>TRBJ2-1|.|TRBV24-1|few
TGTGCCACCAGTGATGGGATGGTCGAGCAGTTCTTC
CATSDGMVEQFF
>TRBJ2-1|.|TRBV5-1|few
TGTGCCAGCACCCCCGAACGGTCCTACAATGAGCAGTTCTTC
CASTPERSYNEQFF
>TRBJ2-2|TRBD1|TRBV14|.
TGTGCCAGCAGCCAGACTTGGACAGGGGGGACCGGGGAGCTGTTTTTT
CASSQTWTGGTGELFF
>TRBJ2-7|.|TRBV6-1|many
TGTGCCAGCAGCCCCCTAAAGGACGGAGCCTACGAGCAGTACTTC
CASSPLKDGAYEQYF
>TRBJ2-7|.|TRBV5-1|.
TGCGCCAGCAGCCCCCAACCGACAAGGGGCGTATCCTACGAGCAGTACTTC
CASSPQPTRGVSYEQYF
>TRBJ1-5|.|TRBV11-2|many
TGTGCCAGCAGCTTAGGGACGGTGAGCAATCAGCCCCAGCATTTT
CASSLGTVSNQPQHF
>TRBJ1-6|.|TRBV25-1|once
TGTGCCAGCAACGGAGAGGGTAATTCACCCCTCCACTTT
CASNGEGNSPLHF
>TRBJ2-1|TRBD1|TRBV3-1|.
TGTGCCAGCAGCTCCTCCGGGACAGGGGTCAATGAGCAGTTCTTC
CASSSSGTGVNEQFF
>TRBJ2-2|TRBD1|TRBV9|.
TGTGCCAGCAGTCCTGACAGGGGTCAGACCGGGGAGCTGTTTTTT
CASSPDRGQTGELFF
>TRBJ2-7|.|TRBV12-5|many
TGTGCTAGTGGTCCCGGTGCAGGGACCTCCTACGAGCAGTACTTC
CASGPGAGTSYEQYF
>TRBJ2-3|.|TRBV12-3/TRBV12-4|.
TGTGCCAGCAGTTTAGACAGACTAAGCACAGATACGCAGTATTTT
CASSLDRLSTDTQYF
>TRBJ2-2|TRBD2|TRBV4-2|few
TGTGCCAGCAGCCAAGATGGGACTAGCGGGATCGCTGACGGGGAGCTGTTTTTT
CASSQDGTSGIADGELFF
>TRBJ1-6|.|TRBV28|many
TGTGCCAGCAGTTCGGTGGGGGGTAATTCACCCCTCCACTTT
CASSSVGGNSPLHF
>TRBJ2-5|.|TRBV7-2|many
TGTGCCAGCAGCTTCAAAACAAAGTCAGGGACCCAGTACTTC
CASSFKTKSGTQYF